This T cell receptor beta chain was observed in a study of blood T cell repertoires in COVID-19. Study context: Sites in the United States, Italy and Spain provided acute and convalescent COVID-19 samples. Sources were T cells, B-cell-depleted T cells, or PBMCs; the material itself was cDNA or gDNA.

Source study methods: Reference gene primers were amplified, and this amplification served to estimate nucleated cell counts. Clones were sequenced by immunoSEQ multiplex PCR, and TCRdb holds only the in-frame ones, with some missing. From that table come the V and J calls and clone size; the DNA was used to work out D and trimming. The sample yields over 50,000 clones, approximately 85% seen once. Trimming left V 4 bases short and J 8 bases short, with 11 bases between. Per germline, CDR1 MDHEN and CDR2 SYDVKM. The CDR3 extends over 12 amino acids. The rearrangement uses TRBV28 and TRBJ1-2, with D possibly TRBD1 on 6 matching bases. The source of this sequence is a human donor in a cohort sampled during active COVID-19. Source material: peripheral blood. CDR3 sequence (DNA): TGTGCCAGCAGTTCTGGGACATCCGGCTACACCTTC. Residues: CASSSGTSGYTF.